A selection of T cell receptor beta chains follows, all from one sample in a study of chemoradiotherapy in HPV16-positive cancers. TCRdb's table, derived via immunoSEQ multiplex PCR, lists solely in-frame clones and lacks some. The data hold tens of thousands of clones, with about 92% observed a single time. Sequenced here: blood, sampled from a patient who underwent chemoradiotherapy. These receptors were obtained from a human donor with HPV-associated anogenital cancer. CDR3s include the opening cysteine and the closing phenylalanine or tryptophan. D genes are given only for firm matches. Clone size appears in some rows only: once, few, many, or a class for an expanded clone.

abundance: .
v_gene: TRBV30
j_gene: TRBJ1-1
d_gene: .
CDR3nt: TGTGCCTGGAGGGTTTTGAACACTGAAGCTTTCTTT
CDR3aa: CAWRVLNTEAFF

abundance: once
v_gene: TRBV5-1
j_gene: TRBJ2-7
d_gene: .
CDR3nt: TGCGCCAGCAGCTTATCGGAGACCTACGAGCAGTACTTC
CDR3aa: CASSLSETYEQYF

abundance: .
v_gene: TRBV11-2
j_gene: TRBJ2-7
d_gene: TRBD1
CDR3nt: TGTGCCAGCAGCCCCTTCGGGACAGGGTACGAGCAGTACTTC
CDR3aa: CASSPFGTGYEQYF

abundance: .
v_gene: TRBV9
j_gene: TRBJ1-5
d_gene: .
CDR3nt: TGTGCCAGCAGCGCCGGGGATAACGGACAGCCCCAGCATTTT
CDR3aa: CASSAGDNGQPQHF

abundance: .
v_gene: TRBV27
j_gene: TRBJ1-2
d_gene: TRBD1
CDR3nt: TGTGCCAGCAACCCGGGACAGGGGAGATATGGCTACACCTTC
CDR3aa: CASNPGQGRYGYTF

abundance: .
v_gene: TRBV28
j_gene: TRBJ1-5
d_gene: .
CDR3nt: TGTGCCAGCAGTTTATCACTGCCCAATCAGCCCCAGCATTTT
CDR3aa: CASSLSLPNQPQHF

abundance: .
v_gene: TRBV19
j_gene: TRBJ1-5
d_gene: TRBD1
CDR3nt: TGTGCCAGTAGTGTCGGAGGGGGCGCGAGCAATCAGCCCCAGCATTTT
CDR3aa: CASSVGGGASNQPQHF

abundance: once
v_gene: TRBV7-8
j_gene: TRBJ2-1
d_gene: TRBD2
CDR3nt: TGTGCCAGTGCTAGCGGAAGCTCCTACAATGAGCAGTTCTTC
CDR3aa: CASASGSSYNEQFF

abundance: .
v_gene: TRBV2
j_gene: TRBJ2-1
d_gene: .
CDR3nt: TGTGCCAGCAGTGAACCGGGTAGGGGCACCTACAATGAGCAGTTCTTC
CDR3aa: CASSEPGRGTYNEQFF

abundance: .
v_gene: TRBV7-2
j_gene: TRBJ2-2
d_gene: .
CDR3nt: TGTGCCAGCAGCGGCGTGCAGGATTACACCGGGGAGCTGTTTTTT
CDR3aa: CASSGVQDYTGELFF

abundance: .
v_gene: TRBV9
j_gene: TRBJ2-5
d_gene: TRBD2
CDR3nt: TGTGCCAGCAGCGGTAGCGGGGGGGCCCTCGAGACCCAGTACTTC
CDR3aa: CASSGSGGALETQYF

abundance: .
v_gene: TRBV7-9
j_gene: TRBJ1-6
d_gene: TRBD1
CDR3nt: TGTGCCAGCAGACTAGGACAGGGCGGGAATTCACCCCTCCACTTT
CDR3aa: CASRLGQGGNSPLHF

abundance: few
v_gene: TRBV7-6
j_gene: TRBJ1-1
d_gene: .
CDR3nt: TGTGCCAGCAGCTTAGGCCAGGGGTTGAACACTGAAGCTTTCTTT
CDR3aa: CASSLGQGLNTEAFF

abundance: once
v_gene: TRBV28
j_gene: TRBJ2-7
d_gene: TRBD2
CDR3nt: TGTGCCAGCAGTTTGGGGGGGATGATCGAGCAGTACTTC
CDR3aa: CASSLGGMIEQYF

abundance: .
v_gene: TRBV5-5
j_gene: TRBJ1-2
d_gene: TRBD1
CDR3nt: TGTGCCAGCAGCTTGGGACAGGGGGCTATCTATGGCTACACCTTC
CDR3aa: CASSLGQGAIYGYTF

abundance: .
v_gene: TRBV2
j_gene: TRBJ2-1
d_gene: TRBD1
CDR3nt: TGTGCCAGCAGTTCGACCGGGACAGGGGGCGAGCAGTTCTTC
CDR3aa: CASSSTGTGGEQFF

abundance: once
v_gene: TRBV27
j_gene: TRBJ2-7
d_gene: .
CDR3nt: TGTGTAACGGGGTCACCCTACGAGCAGTACTTC
CDR3aa: CVTGSPYEQYF

abundance: .
v_gene: TRBV9
j_gene: TRBJ2-3
d_gene: TRBD2
CDR3nt: TGTGCCAGCAGTCCCGCCGGGGGGGCGAGCACAGATACGCAGTATTTT
CDR3aa: CASSPAGGASTDTQYF

abundance: .
v_gene: TRBV10-3
j_gene: TRBJ2-5
d_gene: .
CDR3nt: TGTGCCATCAAAGAGCGCACTGAAGAGACCCAGTACTTC
CDR3aa: CAIKERTEETQYF

abundance: .
v_gene: TRBV9
j_gene: TRBJ2-3
d_gene: .
CDR3nt: TGTGCCAGCAGCCCCCTTAGGGGTTACACAGATACGCAGTATTTT
CDR3aa: CASSPLRGYTDTQYF

abundance: .
v_gene: TRBV30
j_gene: TRBJ1-2
d_gene: TRBD1
CDR3nt: TGTGCCTGGAGTCCCCTCCAGGGGGGCTATGGCTACACCTTC
CDR3aa: CAWSPLQGGYGYTF

abundance: .
v_gene: TRBV12-5
j_gene: TRBJ2-5
d_gene: .
CDR3nt: TGTGCTAGTGGTTTCTCAGGAGATCACCCACTGACCCAGTACTTC
CDR3aa: CASGFSGDHPLTQYF

abundance: .
v_gene: TRBV10-2
j_gene: TRBJ1-2
d_gene: .
CDR3nt: TGCGCCAGCAGTACCGGGACACGGAACTATGGCTACACCTTC
CDR3aa: CASSTGTRNYGYTF

abundance: .
v_gene: TRBV6-5
j_gene: TRBJ2-7
d_gene: .
CDR3nt: TGTGCCAGCAGTTACTGGAGGGACAGAGATTACGAGCAGTACTTC
CDR3aa: CASSYWRDRDYEQYF

abundance: .
v_gene: TRBV5-1
j_gene: TRBJ1-4
d_gene: TRBD1
CDR3nt: TGCGCCAGCAGCTTGGGACAGGGAGGGGAAAAACTGTTTTTT
CDR3aa: CASSLGQGGEKLFF

abundance: medium-sized
v_gene: TRBV7-2
j_gene: TRBJ2-7
d_gene: .
CDR3nt: TGTGCCAGCAGCTTAGTTGGGGGGGCCTCCTACGAGCAGTACTTC
CDR3aa: CASSLVGGASYEQYF

abundance: .
v_gene: TRBV28
j_gene: TRBJ1-1
d_gene: .
CDR3nt: TGTGCCAGTCAGTATATAGAAACCCGAAGGGACACTGAAGCTTTCTTT
CDR3aa: CASQYIETRRDTEAFF

abundance: once
v_gene: TRBV2
j_gene: TRBJ1-1
d_gene: .
CDR3nt: TGTGCCAGCAGACTTTCCGTGGGGGGCACTGAAGCTTTCTTT
CDR3aa: CASRLSVGGTEAFF

abundance: .
v_gene: TRBV6-6
j_gene: TRBJ1-5
d_gene: TRBD1
CDR3nt: TGTGCCAGCAGGGGCTACTATGGACAGGGGGGACAGCCCCAGCATTTT
CDR3aa: CASRGYYGQGGQPQHF